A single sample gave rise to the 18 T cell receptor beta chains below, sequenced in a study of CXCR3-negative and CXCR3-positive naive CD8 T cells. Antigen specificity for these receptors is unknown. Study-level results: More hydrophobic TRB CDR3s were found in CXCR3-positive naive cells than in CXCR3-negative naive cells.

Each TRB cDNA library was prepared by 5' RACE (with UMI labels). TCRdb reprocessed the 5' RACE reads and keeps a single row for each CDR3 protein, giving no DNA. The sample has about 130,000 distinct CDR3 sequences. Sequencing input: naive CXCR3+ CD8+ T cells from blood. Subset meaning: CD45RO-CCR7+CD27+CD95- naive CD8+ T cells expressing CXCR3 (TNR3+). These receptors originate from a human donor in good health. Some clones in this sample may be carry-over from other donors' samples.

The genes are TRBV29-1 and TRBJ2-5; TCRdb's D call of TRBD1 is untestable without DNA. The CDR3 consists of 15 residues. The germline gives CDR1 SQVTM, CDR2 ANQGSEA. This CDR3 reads CSVEDRIRGAETQYF.

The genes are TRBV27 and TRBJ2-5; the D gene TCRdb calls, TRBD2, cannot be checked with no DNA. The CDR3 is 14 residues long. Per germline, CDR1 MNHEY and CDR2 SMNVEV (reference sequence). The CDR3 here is CARHLGGGKETQYF.

The CDR3 reads CASSPGGSSGRGKTQYF. V gene TRBV9 combines with J gene TRBJ2-5; the D gene TCRdb calls, TRBD2, cannot be checked with no DNA. The CDR3 covers 17 residues. Germline V gives CDR1 SGDLS, CDR2 YYNGEE.

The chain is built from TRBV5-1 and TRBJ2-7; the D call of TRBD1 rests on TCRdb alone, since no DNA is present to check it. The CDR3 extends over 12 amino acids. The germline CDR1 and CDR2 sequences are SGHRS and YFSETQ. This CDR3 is CASRNREDEQYF. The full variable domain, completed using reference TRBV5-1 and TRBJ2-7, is KAGVTQTPRYLIKTRGQQVTLSCSPISGHRSVSWYQQTPGQGLQFLFEYFSETQRNKGNFPGRFSGRQFSNSRSEMNVSTLELGDSALYLCASRNREDEQYFGPGTRLTVT.

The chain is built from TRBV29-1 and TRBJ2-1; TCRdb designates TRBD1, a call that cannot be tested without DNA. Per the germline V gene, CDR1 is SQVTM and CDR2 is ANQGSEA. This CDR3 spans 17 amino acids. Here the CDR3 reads CSVHSTEGRGAYNEQFF.

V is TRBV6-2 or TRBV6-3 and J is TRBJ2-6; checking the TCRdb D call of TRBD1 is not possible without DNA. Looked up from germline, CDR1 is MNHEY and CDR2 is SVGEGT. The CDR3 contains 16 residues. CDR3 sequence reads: CASSYSWGPGANVLTF.

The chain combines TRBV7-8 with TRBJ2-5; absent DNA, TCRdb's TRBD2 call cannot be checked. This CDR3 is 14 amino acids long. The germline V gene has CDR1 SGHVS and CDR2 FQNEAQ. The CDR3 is CASSLEASGGSPYF.

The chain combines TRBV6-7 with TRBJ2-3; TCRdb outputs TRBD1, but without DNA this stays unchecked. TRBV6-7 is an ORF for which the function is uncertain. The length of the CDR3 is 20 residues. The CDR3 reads CASSYSLAPGVVFCTDTQYF.

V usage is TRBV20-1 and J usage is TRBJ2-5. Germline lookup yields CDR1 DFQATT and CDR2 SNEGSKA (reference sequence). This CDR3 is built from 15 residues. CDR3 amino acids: CSARDLLAVEETQYF.

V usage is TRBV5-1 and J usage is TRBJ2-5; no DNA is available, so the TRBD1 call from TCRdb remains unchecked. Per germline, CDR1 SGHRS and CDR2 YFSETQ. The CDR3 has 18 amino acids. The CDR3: CASSSPPGGGNGKETQYF. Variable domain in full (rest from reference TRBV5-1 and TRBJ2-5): KAGVTQTPRYLIKTRGQQVTLSCSPISGHRSVSWYQQTPGQGLQFLFEYFSETQRNKGNFPGRFSGRQFSNSRSEMNVSTLELGDSALYLCASSSPPGGGNGKETQYFGPGTRLLVL.

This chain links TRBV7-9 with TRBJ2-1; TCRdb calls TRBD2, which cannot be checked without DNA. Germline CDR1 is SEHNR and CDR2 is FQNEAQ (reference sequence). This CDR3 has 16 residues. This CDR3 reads CASSLPQAGPYNEQFF.

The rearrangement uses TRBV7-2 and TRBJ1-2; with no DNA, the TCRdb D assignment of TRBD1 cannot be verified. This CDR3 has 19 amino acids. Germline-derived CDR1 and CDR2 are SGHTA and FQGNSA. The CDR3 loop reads CASSPPSGTGALANYGYTF.

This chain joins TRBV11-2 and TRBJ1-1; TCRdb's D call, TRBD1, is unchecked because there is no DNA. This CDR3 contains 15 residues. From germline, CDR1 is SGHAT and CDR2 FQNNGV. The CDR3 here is CASSENGDAFTEAFF.

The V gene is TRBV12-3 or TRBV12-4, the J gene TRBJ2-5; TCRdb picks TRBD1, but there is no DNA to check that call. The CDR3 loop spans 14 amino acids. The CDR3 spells CASSFVGAGETQYF.

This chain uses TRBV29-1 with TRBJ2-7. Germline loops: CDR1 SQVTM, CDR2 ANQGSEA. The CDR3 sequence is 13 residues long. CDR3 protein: CSVDDAGSYEQYF.

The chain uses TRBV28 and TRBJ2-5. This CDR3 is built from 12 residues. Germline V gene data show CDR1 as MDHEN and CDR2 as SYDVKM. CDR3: CASSFFGETQHF.

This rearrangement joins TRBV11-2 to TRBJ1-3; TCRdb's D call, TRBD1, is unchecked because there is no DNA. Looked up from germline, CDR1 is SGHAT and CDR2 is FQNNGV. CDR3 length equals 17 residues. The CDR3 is CASSPTTGVFSGNTIYF.

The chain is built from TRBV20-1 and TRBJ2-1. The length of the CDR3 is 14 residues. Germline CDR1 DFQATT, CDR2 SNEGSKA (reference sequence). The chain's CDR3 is CSARVVSSYNEQFF.